This TCR beta chain is drawn from a study of long-term antiretroviral therapy in people with HIV (dated by TCRdb to about 2022). With regard to the full study: Collection of the earliest samples took place about a decade ahead of the 2015 WHO recommendation for immediate ART, at a time when ART was typically delayed until CD4 counts fell. A retrospective serial study tested whether ART initiation and durable HIV suppression were associated with changes in peripheral blood TRB repertoire composition and diversity. From fewer than 35 adults with confirmed HIV infection, the cohort provided under 250 cryopreserved PBMC samples, gathered serially across a mean of around six years (range 1-12). Among the roughly 30 participants with HIV, around 10 were female. No cross-contamination during QIAcube processing was shown when test extractions of a monoclonal T-cell line were performed alongside approximately 32 polyclonal samples. What the study reported, not specific to this receptor: HIV repertoires had narrower CDR3 length ranges than controls, and the network structure suggested an antigen-experienced repertoire that shifted only slightly toward naive after ART. No data were available on ART adherence, viral resistance or therapy changes, limiting inferences about post-ART repertoire changes. Since PBMC availability was limited, sequencing covered only the TCR beta chain, with no alpha chain pairing. A significant increase in TRB diversity was found to be associated with ART initiation, although TRB diversity was observed to remain significantly below that of transplant donor controls even after long-term ART. Because cell numbers in pre-ART samples were limited, unsorted PBMC were profiled instead of sorted CD4+ and CD8+ T cells. The samples span the years 2004 to 2017, and the ART regimens used may be less effective than current regimens. At every time point, the repertoire was dominated by expanded TRB clones first identified before ART initiation, although this dominance fluctuated and, in many PLHIV, declined after ART.

Participants were included only if at least one PBMC sample before ART initiation and at least two post-ART samples were available. Treatment was received in the United States of America by all participants with HIV. Before DNA extraction, cryopreserved samples of roughly 0.9-11 million PBMC were thawed and washed. At the time of the earliest PBMC sample for each participant with HIV, ages ranged from roughly 20 to 54 years. PBMC samples from each participant spanned 1-4 timepoints before ART initiation and 2-8 timepoints after ART initiation, with a median of 7 samples. Serial HIV viral load, CD4+ T-cell count, ART history and demographic data were obtained for every participant. Genomic DNA was extracted from unsorted PBMC with a Qiagen kit on a QIAcube, processed in batches of 12 samples. With regard to this clone: What this receptor recognizes is not known. Base qualities are missing; no much larger clone stands one base away.

The immunoSEQ hsTCRB v3.0 assay was used at survey level resolution to sequence the TRB variable region. The targeted TRB sequencing depth was about 40,000-55,000 T-cell genomes per sample. TRB libraries were pooled and sequenced on an Illumina MiSeq using a v3 150-cycle kit. Per the authors' processing: Repertoire analysis was run in R within a reproducible Nextflow workflow that covered QC, data transformation and analysis. LymphoSeq2, an R package for exploring AIRR-Seq data, was used to implement the custom analyses. A handful of samples yielding fewer than 5000 total TRB sequences were excluded, leaving approximately 190 analyzed HIV repertoires. Of the roughly 180 retained HIV repertoires, 59 were collected before and roughly 130 after ART initiation. Each repertoire was downsampled to 5000 TRB nucleotide sequences, and summary statistics were averaged across 100 downsampling iterations. TRB sequences were retained for analysis only if CDR3 regions of at least seven amino acids were present. Diversity was assessed using a clonality score derived from Shannon entropy and using the Gini coefficient. In the repertoire networks, any two of the top 5000 CDR3 amino acid sequences were connected whenever the two sequences differed by an edit distance of one. Antigen specificity groups and MHC restriction were predicted for TRB CDR3 amino acid sequences with GLIPH2. CDR3 amino acid sequences were matched against VDJdb and McPAS-TCR to flag known CMV, EBV, HIV or tissue antigen associations. Pre-ART, post-ART and control groups were compared with Wilcoxon signed-rank tests and Holm-Bonferroni correction. Drawn from immuneACCESS, this table holds only the in-frame rearrangements with V and J called that TCRdb kept. Clones are partly lost; checked studies trace under half to an unresolved V gene and leave the rest unexplained. The DNA gave D and trimming, while V, J and clone size come from that table. For this sample the table gives approximately 33,000 clones, of which roughly 85% were detected only once. In total, the top ten clones hold under 5% of the sample.

The starting material was unsorted PBMCs, obtained 0.8 years before starting antiretroviral therapy. The sequence was collected from a man aged 18 to 30 with HIV.

The CDR3 here reads CASSDDRGDQPQHF. The nucleotide sequence reads as follows: TGTGCCAGCAGTGATGACAGGGGAGACCAGCCCCAGCATTTT. The rearrangement joined TRBV2 to TRBJ1-5; a stretch of 8 junction bases matches TRBD1. As encoded in the germline V gene, CDR1 is SNHLY while CDR2 is FYNNEI. CDR3 length: 14 amino acids, cysteine to phenylalanine. Only CDR3 DNA is held: 42 bases, read in frame from base 1. V is trimmed back by 3 bases and J by 7 bases, and the junction contains 5 bases that no gene match accounts for.